This TCR beta chain was identified in a study of blood T cells in healthy people across ages. Study results and limitations: For the donors, CMV status was unknown and possibly confounded expanded clonotype changes.

The germline V gene encodes CDR1 LGHNA and CDR2 YNFKEQ. The CDR3 has 16 residues. As regards this clonotype: Its target is not known. One end of the junction is discordant with germline, which a read error may explain.

Caucasian individuals from Russia who were healthy and aged about 6 to 95 acted as donors. Every participating donor contributed 7.5 to 10 milliliters of peripheral blood through a draw. A sample-barcoded 5' primer and a J-beta primer mix were used in a second PCR of roughly 7 to 11 cycles. The yield of each sample was at least 2.5 million CDR3-containing paired-end reads. TCRdb reprocessed the 5' RACE reads via MiXCR and lists one record per CDR3 protein. Here the sample spans around 1,800,000 distinct CDR3 sequences, about two fifths being singletons. The J gene is TRBJ1-6, the V gene TRBV4-2, with a possible D match to TRBD1 (6 bases). The clonotype originates from a human donor in good health. Sequencing was performed on blood. Written as DNA, the CDR3 is TGTGTCAGCAGCCAAGATAAAGGACAGAGTGGTTCACCCCTCCACTTT. Translated: CVSSQDKGQSGSPLHF.